This T cell receptor (beta chain) was sequenced for a study of blood T cell repertoires in COVID-19. Study summary: Collection of acute and convalescent COVID-19 samples took place in the United States, Italy and Spain.

Authors' data handling: Amplification of reference gene primers was used by the study to estimate nucleated cell counts. Clones were read by immunoSEQ multiplex PCR, and TCRdb kept only the in-frame ones, dropping some. V and J calls and clone size are those listed in that table; D and trimming were worked out from the DNA. The table includes fewer than 60,000 clones, 65% to 80% detected once. The V gene end was trimmed by 5 bases and the J gene end by 6 bases; junction bases not matched to a gene: 10. The CDR3 covers 16 residues. Germline V gene sequence: CDR1 MNHEY, CDR2 SVGEGT. This sequence originates from a man between 65 and 85 years old with acute or convalescent COVID-19. The sequencing sample was made of peripheral blood. This chain links TRBV6-2 or TRBV6-3 with TRBJ2-1, with 10 nucleotides matching TRBD2. The CDR3 spells CASSTLLAGHRNEQFF. The CDR3 DNA is TGTGCCAGCAGTACCCTACTAGCGGGACATCGCAATGAGCAGTTCTTC.